This TCR beta chain was captured in a study of chemoradiotherapy in HPV16-positive cancers (dated by TCRdb to the early 2020s). The study in broad terms: Candidate HPV-specific T-cell clones and common TCR motifs were defined through functional T-cell assays on cells from two HPV16-positive patients. The study asked whether T-cell immunity against the HPV oncoproteins E6 and E7 changes during chemoradiotherapy and whether it affects survival. TCR repertoires from some 90 patients with HPV-related cancers were then used to track the candidate HPV-specific TCRs and motifs.

The full study reports these points: The functional definition of HPV-specific T cells came from only a couple of HPV16-positive patients, and the survival association was reported for HPV16-positive patients. Expansion of candidate HPV-specific clones and E7-related TCR motifs was observed in the tumor microenvironment during treatment, whereas no such expansion was observed for non-HPV-specific T cells. In HPV16-positive patients, expansion of HPV-responsive T cells during chemoradiotherapy was associated with improved recurrence-free survival.

Because repertoires were sampled repeatedly during chemoradiotherapy, clonal expansion in the tumor microenvironment could be followed. Receptors were amplified or captured by the immunoSEQ multiplex PCR assay. The immuneACCESS repertoire file appears here via TCRdb, limited to in-frame rearrangements. These files lack a portion of the clones; in checked studies, under half of the deficit traces to unresolved V genes, and the cause of the others is not known. This sample gives about 14,000 clones in total; about nine tenths of them show up just once. The ten largest clonotypes hold roughly 2.5% of the sample. The germline V end is reduced by 7 bases and the J end by 0 bases; junction bases left unmatched: 16. Based on the germline V gene, the CDR1 and CDR2 sequences are MGHRA and YSYEKL. The CDR3 holds 18 amino acids from the cysteine to the phenylalanine. Just the 54-base CDR3 DNA is kept, in frame starting at base 1.

As regards this clone: Its cognate antigen has yet to be identified. Base qualities were left out, and no much larger clone turns up one base away.

This receptor was taken from a human donor with HPV-associated anogenital cancer. This specimen was blood, taken from a patient who underwent chemoradiotherapy. The chain is encoded by TRBV4-1 joined to TRBJ2-5; TRBD2 agrees with 8 junctional bases. The base sequence is TGCGCCAGCACTCAACAGTATACAGCGGGAGAGTACCAAGAGACCCAGTACTTC. Its coded protein is CASTQQYTAGEYQETQYF.